This T cell receptor (beta chain) was retrieved from a study of OX40 agonist ivuxolimab in advanced cancers. At the level of the whole study: Ivuxolimab was a fully human IgG2 agonistic monoclonal antibody targeting the costimulatory receptor OX40 (CD134). Three dose-escalation patients achieved partial responses, one with hepatocellular carcinoma and two with cutaneous melanoma. A male proportion of 70% to 90% and a mean age of approximately 58 years, ranging from roughly 20 to 80, were recorded for the dose-escalation cohort. Among the roughly 50 dose-escalation patients, approximately 20 had hepatocellular carcinoma, around 15 melanoma, 9 renal cell carcinoma and 9 head and neck cancer. Peripheral TCRbeta sequencing aimed to test whether ivuxolimab altered TCR sequence diversity and caused clonal T-cell expansion. The paper reports the monotherapy dose-escalation portion (N of about 50 patients) of the phase I ivuxolimab trial. Prior anti-PD-1, anti-PD-L1 or anti-CTLA-4 therapy was permitted, and checkpoint inhibitors had been received by about two fifths of dose-escalation patients. Intravenous ivuxolimab was administered to patients every 2 weeks at six dose levels: 0.01, 0.1, 0.3, 1.5, 3 and 10 mg/kg. General study outcomes and caveats: In the 0.1-3.0 mg/kg groups, partial responders were among the patients with the lowest normalized peripheral clonal expansion, particularly in CD8+ T cells. After ivuxolimab, expanded clones were on average more numerous among CD8+ T cells than among CD4+ T cells. The antigen specificity of the peripheral T cells that underwent clonal expansion was not determined. Low levels of normalized T-cell clonal expansion were also seen in some patients who did not respond. At doses from 0.1 to 3.0 mg/kg, clonal expansion was seen in both CD4+ and CD8+ blood T cells between baseline and week 6.

Patients with a history of autoimmune disease or receiving systemic immunosuppression were excluded from the trial. Peripheral blood for TCR sequencing was drawn from every dose cohort at baseline, at cycle 4 day 1 and at cycle 7 day 1. Samples came from an open-label, multicenter, first-in-human phase I dose-escalation trial of ivuxolimab. The trial enrolled adults with locally advanced or metastatic head and neck squamous cell, hepatocellular, melanoma or renal cell carcinoma. CD4+ and CD8+ T cells were sorted separately from peripheral blood before TCR sequencing. To sequence the TCRbeta CDR3 region, genomic DNA was isolated from the sorted cells. The immunoSEQ Assay was used to sequence the TCRbeta CDR3 regions. TCRdb took this table from immuneACCESS and kept in-frame rearrangements with V and J called. Such tables lack part of the clones; where checked against another copy, unresolved V genes explain under half of the gap, and the rest is unexplained. For this sample the table gives 110,000 or so clones, of which more than 85% were detected only once. Roughly 0.66% of the sample goes to the ten largest clones.

As for this clone: No antigen is known for it. No clone much larger than this one lies a single base away; base qualities are absent.

From V the trimming removes 5 bases and from J it removes 4 bases, while the gene matches leave 18 bases of the junction unaccounted for. The CDR3 sequence holds 18 residues, the cysteine and phenylalanine included. Of the read, only the CDR3 DNA is kept; its 54 bases are in frame from base 1. The rearrangement joined TRBV6-7 to TRBJ2-7; 9 central bases correspond to TRBD1. TRBV6-7 is noted as an ORF with a role that remains uncertain. Sequenced here: CD4+ or CD8+ T cells sorted from blood, sampled in a trial of the OX40 agonist ivuxolimab. The receptor's source is an adult with an advanced solid tumor such as melanoma, head and neck, liver or kidney cancer. The sequenced DNA: TGTGCCAGCAGTCCGAACCCAAAACCCCGGGACAGGGCATACGAGCAGTACTTC. Its protein product is CASSPNPKPRDRAYEQYF.